The clone carrying this T cell receptor beta chain was seen repeatedly, ten times or more. Antigen: not known. This sample was taken from a study of T cell repertoires in cytomegalovirus infection. Overall study context: Recently identified HLA-C-restricted CMV epitopes and well-studied HLA-B-restricted CMV epitopes were used by the study. Both CMV infection and a matching HLA type were indicated by public TCR beta signatures.

General study results and limits: Pooled public TCR beta family frequency picked out CMV carriers with the relevant HLA.

TCRdb analysed the reads with MiXCR anew, one entry per CDR3 protein. The repertoire holds some 590,000 distinct CDR3 sequences, with about 39% as singletons. Germline V lookup: CDR1 SGHTA, CDR2 FQGNSA. This CDR3 spans 18 amino acids. The junction had 13 bases not matched to a gene; V was cut back by 4 bases and J by 0 bases. This TCR was recovered from a human donor in good health (CMV status not recorded). Some clones in this sample may be carry-over from other donors' samples. Sequenced here: cultured PBMCs, sampled from culture after CMV antigen stimulation. V gene TRBV7-2 combines with J gene TRBJ2-3; 7 bases are shared with TRBD2. The CDR3 spells CASSSRIAGPRSTDTQYF. The CDR3 coding sequence is TGTGCCAGCAGCTCCCGGATAGCGGGCCCCCGTAGCACAGATACGCAGTATTTT.